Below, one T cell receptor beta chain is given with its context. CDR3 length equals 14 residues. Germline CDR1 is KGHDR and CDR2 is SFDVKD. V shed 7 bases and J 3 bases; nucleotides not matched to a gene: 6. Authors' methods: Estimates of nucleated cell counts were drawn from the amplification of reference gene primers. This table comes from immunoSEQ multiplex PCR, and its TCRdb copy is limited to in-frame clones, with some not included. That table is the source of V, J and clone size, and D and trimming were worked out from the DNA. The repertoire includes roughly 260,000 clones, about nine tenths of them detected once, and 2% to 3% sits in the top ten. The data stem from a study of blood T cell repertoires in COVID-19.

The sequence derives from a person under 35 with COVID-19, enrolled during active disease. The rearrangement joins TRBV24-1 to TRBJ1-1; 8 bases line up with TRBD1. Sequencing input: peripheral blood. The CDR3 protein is CATRSTGDHTEAFF. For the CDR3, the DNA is TGTGCCACCAGATCGACAGGGGACCACACTGAAGCTTTCTTT.